This T cell receptor (beta chain) was observed in a study of PD-1 blockade in classical Hodgkin lymphoma (dated by TCRdb to 2020 to 2022). Describing the broader study: Nivolumab dosing was 3 mg/kg intravenously every 2 weeks, continuing until either disease progression or unacceptable toxicity. The study used CyTOF and TCR beta sequencing to define a peripheral blood immune signature of response to PD-1 blockade in classical Hodgkin lymphoma.

According to the study, the label for this sample's time point signals: cycle 4 day 1 (C4D1), after five to seven weeks of nivolumab. Every trial patient had relapsed after autologous stem cell transplantation, and cohorts A, B and C differed in prior brentuximab vedotin exposure. CD4+ T cells were purified from thawed PBMCs by magnetic negative selection with a Miltenyi CD4+ T cell isolation kit. The trial cohort included 50 or so patients with relapsed/refractory classical Hodgkin lymphoma, and each patient had a best overall response of complete response, partial response or progressive disease. Trial patients were treated with single-agent nivolumab in the multi-cohort phase II CheckMate 205 trial. An independent review committee assessed best overall response using the 2007 International Working Group response criteria. PBMCs from the trial were collected at three points: immediately before nivolumab initiation (C1D1), and during therapy at cycle 2 day 1 and cycle 4 day 1. Peripheral blood was collected in 8 mL Vacutainer Cell Preparation Tubes, from which PBMCs were isolated by centrifugation and then cryopreserved. Purified CD4+ and CD8+ fractions were prepared only for cases in which an additional PBMC sample was available. Magnetically labelled cells were depleted on LS columns in a quadroMACS separator, and the flow-through was collected as the purified fraction.

On the study overall, not on this receptor specifically: The study covered only a single clinical trial cohort, and the causes of the repertoire differences, possibly disease activity or prior therapy, were still not defined. By C4D1, a significant rise was seen in CD4+ TCR diversity but not in CD8+ TCR diversity (p=0.0027 vs p=0.16), and the rise was most apparent among complete responders (p=0.02). Among trial patients, those achieving complete response had baseline diversity similar to that of newly diagnosed patients, while diversity was significantly lower in partial responders and progressors. Baseline TCR diversity was reported to be lower in newly diagnosed patients than in healthy donors, and even lower in relapsed/refractory patients. Lower diversity was seen in patients whose nivolumab began less than 1 year after ASCT, and these patients were left out of later analyses so that immune reconstitution would not confound the results.

Genomic DNA was isolated using the Qiagen DNeasy kit from unsorted PBMCs as well as from negatively selected CD4+ and CD8+ fractions. TCR beta CDR3 regions were subjected to amplification by immunoSEQ multiplex PCR with primers that anneal to V and J segments. A synthetic immune receptor repertoire was used to minimize amplification bias, and remaining bias was computationally removed after sequencing. The original pipeline was this. Custom Python scripts were used to quantify repertoire diversity as the Shannon entropy index. Unsorted, CD4+ and CD8+ repertoires were analyzed separately, except in combined analyses where CD4+ and CD8+ sequences were merged in silico. A clone counted as expanded when the clone's frequency after treatment rose at least 2-fold relative to C1D1, and clones undetected at baseline were given a pseudocount of 0.5. Singleton clones were defined as clones with 0 or 1 copy at C1D1, and non-singleton clones were defined as clones with 2 or more copies. Clones expanded in unsorted samples were assigned a CD4+, CD8+ or unknown annotation through matching of protein sequences in sorted samples from the same patient. Diversity changes from C1D1 to C4D1 were tested in paired samples using Wilcoxon tests. TCRdb obtained this table from immuneACCESS and retained in-frame rearrangements with V and J assigned. These tables miss some clones; where compared with another copy, unresolved V genes account for less than half of the shortfall, and the remainder is unexplained. The DNA was the basis for D and trimming; V, J and clone size are from that table. Across this sample there are about 30,000 clones, with approximately 86% seen only once. The ten top clones hold over 0.4% of the sample.

To note about this clone: This clone's antigen is unknown. Nothing much larger sits one base from this clone, and base qualities are not available.

This TCR was recovered from a human donor with classical Hodgkin lymphoma. The sample here was CD4+ T cells from blood, taken before the fourth cycle of nivolumab.

The CDR3 protein is CASSSNGRGGANVLTF. The DNA is as follows: TGTGCCAGCAGCTCCAACGGGCGAGGTGGGGCCAACGTCCTGACTTTC. The chain is assembled from TRBV7-2 and TRBJ2-6; the D gene is not confidently resolved. V gives up 4 bases and J gives up 3 bases, and the segment between their germline ends measures 13 bases. Spanning cysteine to phenylalanine, the CDR3 consists of 16 amino acids. CDR3 DNA is the only sequence kept; it has 48 bases, read in frame from the first base. According to the germline V gene, CDR1 reads SGHTA and CDR2 reads FQGNSA.